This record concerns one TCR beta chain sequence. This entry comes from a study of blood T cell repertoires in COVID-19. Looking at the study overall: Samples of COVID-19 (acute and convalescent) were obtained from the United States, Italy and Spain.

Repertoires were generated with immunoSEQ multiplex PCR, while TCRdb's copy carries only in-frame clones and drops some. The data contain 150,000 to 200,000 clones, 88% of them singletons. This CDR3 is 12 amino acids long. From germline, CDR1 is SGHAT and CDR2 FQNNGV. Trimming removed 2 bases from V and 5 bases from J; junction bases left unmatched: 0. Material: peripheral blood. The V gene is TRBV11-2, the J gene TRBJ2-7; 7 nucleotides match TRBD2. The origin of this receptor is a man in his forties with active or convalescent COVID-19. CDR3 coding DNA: TGTGCCAGCAGCTTACGGGGGGACGAGCAGTACTTC. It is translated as CASSLRGDEQYF.